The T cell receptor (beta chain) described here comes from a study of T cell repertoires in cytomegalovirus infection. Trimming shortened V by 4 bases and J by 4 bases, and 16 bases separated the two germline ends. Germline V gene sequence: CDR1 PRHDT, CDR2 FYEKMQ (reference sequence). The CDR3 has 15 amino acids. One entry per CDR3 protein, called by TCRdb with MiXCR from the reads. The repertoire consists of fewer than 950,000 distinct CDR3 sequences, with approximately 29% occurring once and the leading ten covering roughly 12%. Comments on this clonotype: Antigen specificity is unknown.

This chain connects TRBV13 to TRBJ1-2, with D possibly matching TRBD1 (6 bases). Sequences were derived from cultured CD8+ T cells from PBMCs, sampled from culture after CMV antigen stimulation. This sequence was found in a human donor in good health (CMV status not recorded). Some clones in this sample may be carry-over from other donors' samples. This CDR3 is CASSWGALGTYGYTF. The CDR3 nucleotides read TGTGCCAGCAGCTGGGGGGCCCTCGGGACCTATGGCTACACCTTC.